One and the same sample provided the 14 T cell receptor beta chains below, sequenced in a study of T cell responses to AZD1222 COVID-19 vaccine. Assay used: immunoSEQ multiplex PCR; TCRdb lists only in-frame clones, some missing. The sample holds some 190,000 clones, about 92% seen once. The specimen comprised peripheral blood, sampled on day 0 of AZD1222 vaccination. The source is an adult in good health.

This rearrangement joins TRBV6-5 to TRBJ2-5; TRBD2 matches 8 bases. CDR1 MNHEY and CDR2 SVGAGI come from the germline V gene. V dropped 4 bases and J dropped 3; count of bases not matched to a gene: 7. The CDR3 consists of 15 residues. DNA for the CDR3: TGTGCCAGCAGTTTTCCAGCGGGGGCAGAAGAGACCCAGTACTTC. Protein: CASSFPAGAEETQYF.

The chain joins TRBV19 to TRBJ1-1; D not resolved. Germline assignment: CDR1 LNHDA and CDR2 SQIVND (reference sequence). The CDR3 sequence is 14 residues long. Between the trimmed V and J ends, which lost 8 bases and 4 bases, there was a span of 17 bases. In DNA form, the CDR3 reads TGTGCCAGTCTCGGCGGCGGATCAGGCACTGAAGCTTTCTTT. This codes for CASLGGGSGTEAFF.

This chain connects TRBV7-2 to TRBJ1-2; D possibly corresponds to TRBD1 (6 bases). The germline V gene has CDR1 SGHTA and CDR2 FQGNSA. The CDR3 length is 14 residues. Trimming pared 0 bases from V and 6 bases from J, leaving 11 bases between. The CDR3 DNA follows: TGTGCCAGCAGCTTAGCGCTGGGGGCAAATGGCTACACCTTC. Residues: CASSLALGANGYTF.

CDR3 DNA: TGTGCCAGCAGATACACAGATACGCAGTATTTT. Its protein product is CASRYTDTQYF. The chain is built from TRBV6-5 and TRBJ2-3; D is uncertain. V lost 6 bases and J lost 2, with 3 bases in between. The CDR3 runs 11 residues. Germline-derived CDR1 and CDR2 are MNHEY and SVGAGI.

The chain joins TRBV3-1 (or the pseudogene TRBV3-2) to TRBJ2-5; weak D call: TRBD1 (5 bases). This CDR3 comprises 13 residues. CDR1 and CDR2 from the germline V gene are LGHDT and YNNKEL (reference sequence). V was cut by 7 bases and J by 4 bases, with 13 bases left in between. For the CDR3, the DNA is TGTGCCAGCAACCTCGACAGTAGAGAGACCCAGTACTTC. Translation gives CASNLDSRETQYF.

V usage is TRBV3-1 (or the pseudogene TRBV3-2) and J usage is TRBJ1-3, with 8 bases identical to TRBD1. Germline CDR1 LGHDT, CDR2 YNNKEL (reference sequence). The CDR3 is made up of 18 amino acids. J was trimmed by 0 bases and V by 0 bases; bases with no gene match: 7. Here the CDR3 reads CASSQDPGQVLSGNTIYF. The CDR3 coding sequence is TGTGCCAGCAGCCAAGATCCGGGACAGGTCCTCTCTGGAAACACCATATATTTT.

The count of this clone is one. The rearrangement links TRBV6-2 or TRBV6-3 to TRBJ2-1; 9 bases are shared with TRBD2. Germline CDR1 MNHEY, CDR2 SVGEGT. J was trimmed by 6 bases and V by 4 bases; bases with no gene match: 4. The CDR3 runs 14 residues. CDR3 sequence: CASSSGGGVNEQFF. In nucleotides, the CDR3 is TGTGCCAGCAGTTCTGGCGGGGGGGTCAATGAGCAGTTCTTC.

The V and J genes are TRBV18 and TRBJ1-3; D remains unclear. Per the germline V gene, CDR1 is KGHSH and CDR2 is LQKENI. This CDR3 region has 15 residues. V lost 6 bases and J lost 0, with 12 bases in between. CDR3 DNA: TGTGCCAGCTCCCCCGCGAGAAACTCTGGAAACACCATATATTTT. Translating it yields CASSPARNSGNTIYF.

The gene calls are TRBV4-1 and TRBJ1-6; no clear D gene. Germline loops: CDR1 MGHRA, CDR2 YSYEKL. The CDR3 is 16 residues long. Trimming pared 4 bases from V and 9 bases from J, leaving 19 bases between. The CDR3 protein is CASSPPGESLGSPLHF. DNA of the CDR3: TGCGCCAGCAGCCCCCCGGGCGAGTCGCTAGGTTCACCCCTCCACTTT.

The chain recombines TRBV19 with TRBJ1-5; 7 bases fit TRBD1. Trimming removed 4 bases from V and 5 bases from J; junction bases left unmatched: 8. The germline V gene encodes CDR1 LNHDA and CDR2 SQIVND (reference sequence). CDR3 length equals 15 residues. The CDR3 DNA is TGTGCCAGTAGTACCCCAGGGGGGAGGGATCAGCCCCAGCATTTT. Translated, it gives CASSTPGGRDQPQHF.

V and J are TRBV5-1 and TRBJ2-5; D gene unclear. The CDR3 sequence is 12 residues long. The V gene lost 4 bases and the J gene lost 5 bases, with 9 bases spanning the gap. Germline V gene sequence: CDR1 SGHRS, CDR2 YFSETQ. The CDR3: CASSLSTETQYF. DNA for the CDR3: TGCGCCAGCAGCCTGTCAACTGAGACCCAGTACTTC.

The V call is TRBV12-3 or TRBV12-4, the J call TRBJ1-2; no firm D call. This CDR3 has 12 amino acids. V was cut by 3 bases and J by 5 bases, with 7 bases left in between. DNA of the CDR3: TGTGCCAGCAGTTTCGACACATATGGCTACACCTTC. This sequence encodes CASSFDTYGYTF.

This clone was seen only once. The rearrangement joins TRBV18 to TRBJ1-1, with D uncertain. From germline, CDR1 is KGHSH and CDR2 LQKENI. V lost 10 bases and J 3 bases, leaving 18 bases between the germline ends. The CDR3 has 14 residues. The CDR3 DNA reads TGTGCCACCACCGGTTGGGGAGATGACACTGAAGCTTTCTTT. Protein: CATTGWGDDTEAFF.

Turning to this clone: Other DNA sequences from this sample encode an identical CDR3 as well. This rearrangement joins TRBV2 to TRBJ1-1; D might be TRBD1 (6 bases). The CDR3 contains 13 residues. Trimming removed 6 bases from V and 1 base from J, with 9 bases in between. Germline V gene data show CDR1 as SNHLY and CDR2 as FYNNEI. In nucleotides, the CDR3 is TGTGCCAGCAGCGGACAGCCGAACACTGAAGCTTTCTTT. Translated: CASSGQPNTEAFF.